These T cell receptor beta chains were read from a single sample in a study of blood T cell repertoires in COVID-19. Sequencing was performed with immunoSEQ multiplex PCR; in TCRdb, only in-frame clones are kept and a portion is missing. In the table there are 150,000 to 200,000 clones, roughly 93% of which are singletons. The sample was peripheral blood. The source is a woman between 45 and 60 years old with acute or convalescent COVID-19. Both conserved end residues are part of each CDR3. Each record gives: V gene, J gene, clone size, D gene, CDR3 protein, CDR3 DNA. D genes are given only for firm matches. Where a row states a size, it is once, few, many or the class of an expanded clone; other rows omit it.

TRBV19	TRBJ1-5	NA	NA	CASSEVSQRGQPQHF	TGTGCCAGTAGTGAAGTCTCCCAAAGGGGTCAGCCCCAGCATTTT
TRBV5-6	TRBJ2-7	NA	TRBD2	CASSQGLAGVSSYEQYF	TGTGCCAGCAGCCAGGGACTAGCGGGGGTTAGCTCCTACGAGCAGTACTTC
TRBV24-1	TRBJ2-1	few	NA	CATSDSSYLRFF	TGTGCCACCAGTGATTCCTCTTACCTGCGGTTCTTC
TRBV7-3	TRBJ2-1	NA	NA	CASSLMRTPTYNEQFF	TGTGCCAGCAGCTTAATGAGGACTCCGACCTACAATGAGCAGTTCTTC
TRBV24-1	TRBJ2-3	NA	NA	CATSGRAGNTQYF	TGTGCCACCAGTGGAAGGGCAGGGAATACGCAGTATTTT
TRBV19	TRBJ2-7	NA	TRBD1	CASSIGQGARYEQYF	TGTGCCAGTAGTATCGGACAGGGTGCGCGTTACGAGCAGTACTTC
TRBV2	TRBJ2-3	NA	TRBD2	CASSYGLAGYPQYF	TGTGCCAGCAGTTACGGACTAGCGGGCTACCCGCAGTATTTT
TRBV18	TRBJ1-1	NA	TRBD1	CASSGEAGGQTEAFF	TGTGCCAGCTCGGGTGAGGCAGGGGGTCAAACTGAAGCTTTCTTT
TRBV30	TRBJ1-6	NA	NA	CAWSGRVKINSPLHF	TGTGCCTGGAGTGGTCGGGTGAAAATTAATTCACCCCTCCACTTT
TRBV3-1/TRBV3-2	TRBJ1-1	NA	NA	CASSPEGGDVNTEAFF	TGTGCCAGCAGCCCGGAGGGAGGGGATGTGAACACTGAAGCTTTCTTT
TRBV29-1	TRBJ2-7	NA	NA	CSVQGWREQYF	TGCAGCGTCCAGGGCTGGAGAGAGCAGTACTTC
TRBV2	TRBJ2-2	NA	TRBD1	CASSHPGQGIGELFF	TGTGCCAGCAGTCACCCGGGACAGGGCATCGGGGAGCTGTTTTTT
TRBV24-1	TRBJ2-5	NA	NA	CATSDFRTAGETQYF	TGTGCCACCAGTGATTTTAGGACGGCGGGAGAGACCCAGTACTTC
TRBV30	TRBJ1-6	NA	NA	CAWSVRWGRNSPLHF	TGTGCCTGGAGTGTACGGTGGGGGCGAAATTCACCCCTCCACTTT
TRBV4-3	TRBJ1-6	NA	NA	CASSHTENSPLHF	TGCGCCAGCAGCCATACTGAAAATTCACCCCTCCACTTT
TRBV5-1	TRBJ2-7	NA	NA	CASSLSPGFSYEQYF	TGCGCCAGCAGCTTATCTCCCGGGTTTAGCTACGAGCAGTACTTC
TRBV6-2/TRBV6-3	TRBJ1-2	NA	NA	CASSYQGYYTF	TGTGCCAGCAGTTACCAGGGATACTACACCTTC
TRBV5-4	TRBJ2-2	once	TRBD1	CASSSGTGSTGELFF	TGTGCCAGCAGTTCCGGGACAGGGTCCACCGGGGAGCTGTTTTTT
TRBV29-1	TRBJ1-5	NA	NA	CSVSADSYSNQPQHF	TGCAGCGTTTCCGCCGACAGTTATAGCAATCAGCCCCAGCATTTT
TRBV7-9	TRBJ2-7	NA	NA	CASRVLTGNSYEQYF	TGTGCCAGCAGGGTCCTGACAGGTAACTCCTACGAGCAGTACTTC
TRBV24-1	TRBJ2-1	NA	TRBD2	CATSDSWTSGMNEQFF	TGTGCCACCAGTGATTCATGGACTAGCGGGATGAATGAGCAGTTCTTC
TRBV29-1	TRBJ1-3	NA	NA	CSVAGASNTIYF	TGCAGCGTAGCGGGGGCTTCGAACACCATATATTTT
TRBV4-2	TRBJ1-1	NA	NA	CASSQGGAGEAEAFF	TGTGCCAGCAGCCAAGGGGGAGCGGGGGAGGCTGAAGCTTTCTTT
TRBV11-2	TRBJ2-7	NA	NA	CASSLGGGSLDSDYEQYF	TGTGCCAGCAGCTTAGGGGGGGGGTCACTGGACAGCGACTACGAGCAGTACTTC
TRBV27	TRBJ2-1	NA	NA	CASSSKRGTYNEQFF	TGTGCCAGCAGTTCCAAGAGGGGGACCTACAATGAGCAGTTCTTC
TRBV5-1	TRBJ2-2	NA	NA	CASSLAAQGNTGELFF	TGCGCCAGCAGCTTGGCTGCTCAGGGGAACACCGGGGAGCTGTTTTTT
TRBV19	TRBJ2-1	NA	NA	CASSTGIYNEQFF	TGTGCCAGTAGTACAGGAATATACAATGAGCAGTTCTTC
TRBV11-2	TRBJ2-7	NA	NA	CASSLVFRNEQYF	TGTGCCAGCAGCTTAGTATTCCGTAACGAGCAGTACTTC
TRBV28	TRBJ1-6	NA	TRBD1	CASRPGTGERSSYNSPLHF	TGTGCCAGTAGACCCGGGACAGGGGAAAGGAGCTCCTATAATTCACCCCTCCACTTT
TRBV29-1	TRBJ1-2	NA	NA	CSVEEIRVNYGYTF	TGCAGCGTTGAAGAAATCCGGGTTAACTATGGCTACACCTTC
TRBV14	TRBJ1-6	NA	NA	CASRSQANSPLHF	TGTGCCAGCAGGTCTCAGGCGAATTCACCCCTCCACTTT
TRBV18	TRBJ1-5	NA	NA	CASSTGIQPQHF	TGTGCCAGCTCAACAGGGATCCAGCCCCAGCATTTT
TRBV5-6	TRBJ1-1	NA	NA	CASSLGPGLNTEAFF	TGTGCCAGCAGCTTGGGGCCGGGGTTGAACACTGAAGCTTTCTTT
TRBV24-1	TRBJ2-3	NA	NA	CATSDPQQDTQYF	TGTGCCACCAGTGACCCACAACAAGATACGCAGTATTTT
TRBV29-1	TRBJ1-1	NA	TRBD1	CSVTGGGEAFF	TGCAGCGTCACAGGGGGGGGTGAAGCTTTCTTT
TRBV7-3	TRBJ2-1	NA	NA	CASSLTSRGNSYNEQFF	TGTGCCAGCAGCTTAACGTCCAGGGGTAACTCCTACAATGAGCAGTTCTTC
TRBV14	TRBJ2-7	NA	NA	CASSQDFGEQYF	TGTGCCAGCAGCCAAGATTTCGGGGAGCAGTACTTC
TRBV28	TRBJ1-5	NA	NA	CASSFRRGNQPQHF	TGTGCCAGCAGTTTTAGGAGGGGCAATCAGCCCCAGCATTTT
TRBV2	TRBJ1-5	NA	NA	CASSGGRLPNQPQHF	TGTGCCAGCAGTGGAGGCCGGCTCCCCAATCAGCCCCAGCATTTT
TRBV6-4	TRBJ1-6	once	NA	CASSDAGERSPLHF	TGTGCCAGCAGTGACGCGGGGGAACGGTCACCCCTCCACTTT
TRBV28	TRBJ2-7	NA	NA	CASSSPVGDEQYF	TGTGCCAGCAGCTCCCCCGTAGGGGACGAGCAGTACTTC
TRBV19	TRBJ2-1	NA	TRBD2	CASSRGASGGIEQFF	TGTGCCAGTAGCCGCGGGGCTAGCGGGGGTATCGAGCAGTTCTTC